Presented here are 11 T cell receptor beta chains from one specimen sequenced in a study of radiotherapy plus CTLA-4 blockade in lung cancer. Method: immunoSEQ multiplex PCR; TCRdb's copy keeps in-frame clones and lacks some. Of around 49,000 clones detected, roughly 81% appear once; the ten largest clones hold 28%. This specimen was peripheral blood, taken from a patient treated with radiotherapy plus ipilimumab. The receptors were sampled from a human donor with non-small cell lung cancer whose response to radiotherapy plus ipilimumab could not be evaluated.

The rearrangement joins TRBV7-6 to TRBJ2-1; 9 bases match TRBD2. Unmatched junction bases numbered 13, after V lost 5 bases and J lost 8 bases. CDR1 SGHVS and CDR2 FNYEAQ come from the germline V gene. CDR3 length: 16 residues. The CDR3 loop is CASSPTGLAGKHEQFF. DNA of the CDR3: TGTGCCAGCAGCCCCACGGGGCTAGCGGGGAAACATGAGCAGTTCTTC.

V usage is TRBV19 and J usage is TRBJ2-5, with D tentatively TRBD1 (5 bases). The CDR3 loop spans 14 amino acids. Germline loops: CDR1 LNHDA, CDR2 SQIVND (reference sequence). The V end was cut by 2 bases, the J end by 5 bases, with 12 bases between. In nucleotides, the CDR3 is TGTGCCAGTAGTATAAAGGGGAACGGGGAGACCCAGTACTTC. Translation gives CASSIKGNGETQYF.

CDR3 bases: TGTGCCAGCAGCCCCAGTGGGGGCGCTGGGGCCAACGTCCTGACTTTC. It is translated as CASSPSGGAGANVLTF. The V and J genes are TRBV7-3 and TRBJ2-6, with TRBD1 as a possible D gene (6 bases). Germline assignment: CDR1 SGHTA and CDR2 FQGTGA. This CDR3 is 16 amino acids long. Deletions cut 5 bases from V and 2 bases from J, with 13 bases between.

This clone was detected only a few times. The chain employs TRBV7-2 and TRBJ1-2, with 9 bases aligning to TRBD1. Germline V CDR1 and CDR2: SGHTA, FQGNSA. Unmatched junction bases numbered 9, after V lost 8 bases and J lost 8 bases. The CDR3 totals 13 residues. For the CDR3, the DNA is TGTGCCAGCCCAATCGGACAGGGGACAGGCTACACCTTC. The encoded protein is CASPIGQGTGYTF.

The CDR3 bases are TGTGCCAGCAGCCAAGGACGGACTAGCGGGATGTTCGAGACCCAGTACTTC. It translates to CASSQGRTSGMFETQYF. The gene calls are TRBV14 and TRBJ2-5; 12 positions match TRBD2. This CDR3 comprises 17 residues. Germline values: CDR1 SGHDN, CDR2 FVKESK. Losses at the gene ends were 1 base for V and 5 bases for J; bases not matched to a gene: 8. Combining the CDR3 with reference TRBV14 and TRBJ2-5 gives the whole variable domain EAGVTQFPSHSVIEKGQTVTLRCDPISGHDNLYWYRRVMGKEIKFLLHFVKESKQDESGMPNNRFLAERTGGTYSTLKVQPAELEDSGVYFCASSQGRTSGMFETQYFGPGTRLLVL.

The chain employs TRBV11-2 and TRBJ2-2; weak D call: TRBD1 (6 bases). Germline V gives CDR1 SGHAT, CDR2 FQNNGV. The CDR3 extends over 13 amino acids. V lost 5 bases and J 6 bases, leaving 10 bases between the germline ends. For the CDR3, the DNA is TGTGCCAGCAGCCCATCAGGGGCCGGGGAGCTGTTTTTT. Encoded protein: CASSPSGAGELFF.

The chain links TRBV6-5 to TRBJ2-1; TRBD1 matches at 7 bases. Germline V gene data show CDR1 as MNHEY and CDR2 as SVGAGI. Losses at the gene ends were 0 bases for V and 9 bases for J; bases not matched to a gene: 5. This CDR3 spans 14 amino acids. In DNA form, the CDR3 reads TGTGCCAGCAGTTACTCGACAGGGTTGGGTGAGCAGTTCTTC. It yields the protein CASSYSTGLGEQFF.

V usage is TRBV7-9 and J usage is TRBJ1-1; D gene ambiguous. Between the trimmed V and J ends, which lost 6 bases and 1 base, there was a span of 15 bases. The CDR3 runs 15 residues. Germline CDR1 is SEHNR and CDR2 is FQNEAQ (reference sequence). The CDR3 sequence is CASRSEAARNTEAFF. The CDR3 DNA reads TGTGCCAGCAGGAGTGAGGCTGCGAGGAACACTGAAGCTTTCTTT.

This clone appeared once. The chain recombines TRBV7-9 with TRBJ2-7; 15 nucleotides agree with TRBD2. Germline lookup yields CDR1 SEHNR and CDR2 FQNEAQ (reference sequence). This CDR3 region has 16 residues. Trimming took 3 bases from V and 2 from J; bases not matched to a gene: 2. Here the CDR3 DNA reads TGTGCCAGCAGCTTTGGGACTAGCGGGGGGACCTACGAGCAGTACTTC. Its translation is CASSFGTSGGTYEQYF.

The chain couples TRBV7-2 to TRBJ2-7, with 11 nucleotides matching TRBD2. The CDR3 is 15 residues long. Trimming cost V 1 base and J 2 bases; bases outside gene matches: 1. Germline V gene sequence: CDR1 SGHTA, CDR2 FQGNSA. This chain's CDR3 is CASSLGLAGTYEQYF. CDR3 bases: TGTGCCAGCAGCTTAGGACTAGCGGGGACCTACGAGCAGTACTTC.

The chain has TRBV19 and TRBJ1-1; 8 positions match TRBD1. Trimming removed 4 bases from V and 0 bases from J; junction bases left unmatched: 7. Looked up from germline, CDR1 is LNHDA and CDR2 is SQIVND (reference sequence). The CDR3 has 16 residues. The CDR3 bases are TGTGCCAGTAGTAATGGCAGGGGGCGCCTGAACACTGAAGCTTTCTTT. This encodes CASSNGRGRLNTEAFF. Complete variable domain (other parts from reference TRBV19 and TRBJ1-1): DGGITQSPKYLFRKEGQNVTLSCEQNLNHDAMYWYRQDPGQGLRLIYYSQIVNDFQKGDIAEGYSVSREKKESFPLTVTSAQKNPTAFYLCASSNGRGRLNTEAFFGQGTRLTVV.